The T cell receptor beta chain under discussion was sequenced for a study of T cells in Graves' hyperthyroidism and ophthalmopathy. Study-level background: Peripheral blood was acquired at first diagnosis, ahead of any therapy whatsoever.

RNA transcripts provided the source from which TCR beta CDR3 regions were amplified. The primer set for the first-round RT-PCR of the TCR CDR3 was HTBI. TCRdb recomputed calls from the multiplex PCR reads with MiXCR, one row per CDR3 protein. The top ten clones hold 35% to 50% of a sample with over 200,000 distinct CDR3 sequences, around 17% of them seen once. This clonotype came up many times. Sequencing was done on a sample of blood. This clonotype was obtained from a man aged 40-49 years with Graves' hyperthyroidism.

CDR3 loop: CASSDRGTPYNSPLHF. The CDR3 DNA sequence: TGTGCCAGCAGCGACCGAGGGACACCTTATAATTCACCCCTCCACTTT. The genes are TRBV28 and TRBJ1-6, with a possible D match to TRBD1 (6 bases). This CDR3 is built from 16 residues. Germline V gives CDR1 MDHEN, CDR2 SYDVKM. V shed 6 bases and J shed 4 bases, with 16 bases lying between them.